A selection of T cell receptor beta chains follows, all from one sample in a study of Ad26.COV2.S vaccination and SARS-CoV-2 variants. Libraries were prepared by immunoSEQ multiplex PCR; TCRdb keeps only in-frame clonotypes and omits some of them. The sample lists more than 400,000 clones; less than 95% were seen once. The starting material was peripheral blood, obtained in a trial of Ad26.COV2.S vaccine versus placebo. These TCRs come from a person between 18 and 65 years old who received the Ad26.COV2.S COVID-19 vaccine or a placebo. Both conserved end residues are part of each CDR3. The D gene is left open where the match is weak. Size tells how often a clone was seen (once, few, many) or the class of an expanded clone, and some rows leave it out.

TRBV5-4	-	13	-	TRBJ2-1	CASSPLGYNEQFF	TGTGCCAGCAGCCCCCTAGGCTACAATGAGCAGTTCTTC
TRBV14	-	13	TRBD1	TRBJ2-7	CASRDRGGYEQYF	TGTGCCAGCCGGGACAGGGGCGGGTACGAGCAGTACTTC
TRBV3-1/TRBV3-2	-	18	TRBD1	TRBJ1-6	CASSHIAPGQGPNSPLHF	TGTGCCAGCAGCCATATAGCGCCCGGACAGGGACCAAATTCACCCCTCCACTTT
TRBV9	few	12	-	TRBJ1-2	CASSNRVYGYTF	TGTGCCAGCAGCAACAGGGTCTATGGCTACACCTTC
TRBV19	-	13	-	TRBJ2-2	CASSWRETGELFF	TGTGCCAGTTCTTGGCGAGAGACCGGGGAGCTGTTTTTT
TRBV28	-	15	TRBD2	TRBJ2-7	CASSLMVAGVYEQYF	TGTGCCAGCAGTTTAATGGTAGCGGGAGTGTACGAGCAGTACTTC
TRBV5-1	-	14	-	TRBJ1-2	CASSLVGTDYGYTF	TGCGCCAGCAGCTTGGTTGGGACCGACTATGGCTACACCTTC
TRBV7-2	-	13	-	TRBJ2-3	CASSLRETDTQYF	TGTGCCAGCAGCTTAAGAGAAACAGATACGCAGTATTTT
TRBV18	-	14	-	TRBJ1-1	CASSPQGLGTEAFF	TGTGCCAGCTCACCACAGGGGTTAGGCACTGAAGCTTTCTTT
TRBV5-8	-	13	-	TRBJ2-1	CASSLQVYNEQFF	TGTGCCAGCAGCTTGCAGGTTTACAATGAGCAGTTCTTC
TRBV27	-	14	-	TRBJ1-4	CASSPRLFDEKLFF	TGTGCCAGCAGTCCTCGGTTGTTTGATGAAAAACTGTTTTTT
TRBV2	-	15	TRBD2	TRBJ2-2	CASISGRVNTGELFF	TGTGCCAGCATCAGCGGGAGAGTAAACACCGGGGAGCTGTTTTTT
TRBV12-3/TRBV12-4	-	13	-	TRBJ2-5	CASSFRDGETQYF	TGTGCCAGCAGTTTCCGGGACGGGGAGACCCAGTACTTC